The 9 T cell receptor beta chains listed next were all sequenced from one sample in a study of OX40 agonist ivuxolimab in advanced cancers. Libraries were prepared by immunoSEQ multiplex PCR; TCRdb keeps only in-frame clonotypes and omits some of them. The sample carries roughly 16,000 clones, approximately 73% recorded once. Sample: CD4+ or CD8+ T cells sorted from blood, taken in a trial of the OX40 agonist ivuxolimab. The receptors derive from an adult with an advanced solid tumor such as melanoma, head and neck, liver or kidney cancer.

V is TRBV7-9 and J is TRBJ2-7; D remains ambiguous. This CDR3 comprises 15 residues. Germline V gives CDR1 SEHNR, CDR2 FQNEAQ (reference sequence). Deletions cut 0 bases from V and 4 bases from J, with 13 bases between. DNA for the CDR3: TGTGCCAGCAGCTTAGCGCAGCGACACCAATACGAGCAGTACTTC. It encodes CASSLAQRHQYEQYF.

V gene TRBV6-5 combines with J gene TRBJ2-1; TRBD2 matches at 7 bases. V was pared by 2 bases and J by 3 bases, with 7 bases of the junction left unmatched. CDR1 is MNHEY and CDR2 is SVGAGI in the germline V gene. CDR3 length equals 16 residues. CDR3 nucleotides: TGTGCCAGCAGTTACAGTGCGGGGGTCGTCTACAATGAGCAGTTCTTC. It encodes CASSYSAGVVYNEQFF.

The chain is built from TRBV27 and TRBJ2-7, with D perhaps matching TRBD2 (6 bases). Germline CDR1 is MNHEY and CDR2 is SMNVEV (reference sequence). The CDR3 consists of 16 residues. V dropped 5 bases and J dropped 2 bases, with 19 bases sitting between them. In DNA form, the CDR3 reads TGTGCCAGCAGTATGAGTAGCGGAGCGCTCACCTACGAGCAGTACTTC. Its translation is CASSMSSGALTYEQYF.

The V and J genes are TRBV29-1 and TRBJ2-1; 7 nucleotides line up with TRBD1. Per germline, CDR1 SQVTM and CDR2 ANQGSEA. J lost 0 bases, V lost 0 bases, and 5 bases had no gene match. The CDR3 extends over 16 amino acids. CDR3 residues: CSVEDDRASSYNEQFF. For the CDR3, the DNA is TGCAGCGTTGAAGATGACAGGGCGAGCTCCTACAATGAGCAGTTCTTC.

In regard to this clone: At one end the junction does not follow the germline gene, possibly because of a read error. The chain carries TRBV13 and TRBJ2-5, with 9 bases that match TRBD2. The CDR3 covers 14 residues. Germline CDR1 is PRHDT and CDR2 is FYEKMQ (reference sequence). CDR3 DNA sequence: TGTGCCAGCAGCCTAGGAGCGGGGGGAGAGACCCAGTACTTC. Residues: CASSLGAGGETQYF.

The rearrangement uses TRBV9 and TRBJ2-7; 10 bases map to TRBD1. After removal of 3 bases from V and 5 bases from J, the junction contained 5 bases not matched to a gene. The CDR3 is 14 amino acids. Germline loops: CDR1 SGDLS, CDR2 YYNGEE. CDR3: CASSADRGYHEQYF. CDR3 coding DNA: TGTGCCAGCAGCGCGGACAGGGGGTATCACGAGCAGTACTTC.

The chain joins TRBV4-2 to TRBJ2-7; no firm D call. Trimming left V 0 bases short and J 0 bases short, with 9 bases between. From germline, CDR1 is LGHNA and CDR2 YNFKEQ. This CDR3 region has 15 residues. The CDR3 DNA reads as TGTGCCAGCAGCCAAGACTTGTCAGCCTCCTACGAGCAGTACTTC. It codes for CASSQDLSASYEQYF.

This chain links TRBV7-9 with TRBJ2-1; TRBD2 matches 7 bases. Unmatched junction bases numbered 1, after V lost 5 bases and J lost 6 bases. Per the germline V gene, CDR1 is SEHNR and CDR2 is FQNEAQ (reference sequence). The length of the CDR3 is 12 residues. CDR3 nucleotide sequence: TGTGCCAGCAGCCGACTAGCCAATGAGCAGTTCTTC. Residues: CASSRLANEQFF.

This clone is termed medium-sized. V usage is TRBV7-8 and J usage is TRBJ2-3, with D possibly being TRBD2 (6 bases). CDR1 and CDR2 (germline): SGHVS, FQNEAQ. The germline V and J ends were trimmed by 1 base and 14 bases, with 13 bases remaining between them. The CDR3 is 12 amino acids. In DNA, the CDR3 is TGTGCCAGCAGCTTAGGGGCGGGATATTGGTATTTT. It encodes CASSLGAGYWYF. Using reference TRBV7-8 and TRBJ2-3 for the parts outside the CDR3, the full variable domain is GAGVSQSPRYKVAKRGQDVALRCDPISGHVSLFWYQQALGQGPEFLTYFQNEAQLDKSGLPSDRFFAERPEGSVSTLKIQRTQQEDSAVYLCASSLGAGYWYFGPGTRLTVL.